The 11 T cell receptor beta chains below all came from one sample that was sequenced in a study of blood T cell repertoires in COVID-19. The method was immunoSEQ multiplex PCR; TCRdb's version includes in-frame clones alone and lacks a portion of them. Among 230,000 or so clones listed, around four fifths were seen once. Sequenced material: peripheral blood. Receptors originate from a man in his forties with active or convalescent COVID-19.

CDR3 nucleotides: TGTGCCAGCAGTTACCATCGGGACAGGGGCACTGAAGCTTTCTTT. Amino acid sequence: CASSYHRDRGTEAFF. This chain links TRBV6-5 with TRBJ1-1; 10 bases map to TRBD1. Germline-derived CDR1 and CDR2 are MNHEY and SVGAGI. J gave up 4 bases and V 2 bases, and 4 bases lay outside the gene matches. The CDR3 covers 15 residues.

This CDR3 is CASSYEGVNTEAFF. The CDR3 DNA is TGTGCCAGCAGTTACGAGGGGGTGAACACTGAAGCTTTCTTT. J is TRBJ1-1 and V is TRBV6-5; the D gene is possibly TRBD1 (6 bases). V lost 2 bases, J lost 0 bases, and 7 bases lay in between. Germline CDR1 is MNHEY and CDR2 is SVGAGI. The CDR3 totals 14 residues.

The gene calls are TRBV6-4 and TRBJ2-1; D unclear. V was pared by 7 bases and J by 0 bases, with 16 bases between. The CDR3 is 16 residues long. Germline V lookup: CDR1 MRHNA, CDR2 SNTAGT. Written as DNA, the CDR3 is TGTGCCAGCATCACTCCCACTATCCCCTCCTACAATGAGCAGTTCTTC. Protein: CASITPTIPSYNEQFF.

The chain uses TRBV6-5 and TRBJ1-1, with D perhaps matching TRBD1 (5 bases). There are 13 residues in the CDR3. V lost 7 bases and J lost 6, with 15 bases in between. Germline V gene lookup returns CDR1 MNHEY and CDR2 SVGAGI. The CDR3 loop reads CASITEGGAEAFF. CDR3 sequence (DNA): TGTGCCAGCATCACGGAGGGAGGGGCTGAAGCTTTCTTT.

V and J are TRBV7-9 and TRBJ2-2, with 9 bases fitting TRBD1. Trimming took 5 bases from V and 4 from J; bases not matched to a gene: 5. The germline CDR1 and CDR2 sequences are SEHNR and FQNEAQ (reference sequence). The CDR3 contains 15 residues. CDR3 DNA: TGTGCCAGCAGCCGGGGACAGGGTGGCACCGGGGAGCTGTTTTTT. Encoded protein: CASSRGQGGTGELFF.

V gene TRBV29-1 combines with J gene TRBJ2-5, with D perhaps TRBD1 (5 bases). Germline CDR1 SQVTM, CDR2 ANQGSEA. The length of the CDR3 is 12 residues. Deletions cut 6 bases from V and 5 bases from J, with 13 bases between. In DNA form, the CDR3 reads TGCAGCGTCCCGGCCGCAGGGGAGACCCAGTACTTC. Translated: CSVPAAGETQYF.

This chain connects TRBV4-1 to TRBJ1-5; D is uncertain. With 6 bases removed from V and 4 bases from J, the gap between germline ends came to 19 bases. This CDR3 spans 16 amino acids. Germline V gives CDR1 MGHRA, CDR2 YSYEKL. This CDR3 is CASSPNLAVGNQPQHF. CDR3 bases: TGCGCCAGCAGTCCAAACCTAGCCGTCGGGAATCAGCCCCAGCATTTT.

V and J are TRBV7-6 and TRBJ1-1; 9 bases are a match to TRBD1. CDR1 is SGHVS and CDR2 is FNYEAQ in the germline V gene. V gave up 2 bases and J gave up 5 bases; unmatched junction bases: 9. CDR3 length equals 16 residues. CDR3 in DNA: TGTGCCAGCAGCTTATTCAAGGACAGGGGCGCGACTGAAGCTTTCTTT. Its protein is CASSLFKDRGATEAFF. Drawing the rest from reference TRBV7-6 and TRBJ1-1, the complete variable domain is GAGVSQSPRYKVTKRGQDVALRCDPISGHVSLYWYRQALGQGPEFLTYFNYEAQQDKSGLPNDRFSAERPEGSISTLTIQRTEQRDSAMYRCASSLFKDRGATEAFFGQGTRLTVV.

J is TRBJ1-2 and V is TRBV6-5; 7 nucleotides align to TRBD1. The V segment lost 8 bases and the J segment 5 bases; nucleotides outside the gene matches: 8. CDR1 is MNHEY and CDR2 is SVGAGI in the germline V gene. CDR3 length: 13 residues. The CDR3 spells CASLTGATYGYTF. For the CDR3, the DNA is TGTGCCAGCCTCACAGGGGCGACATATGGCTACACCTTC.

The chain is built from TRBV12-3 or TRBV12-4 and TRBJ1-1; the D is unclear. Trimming took 8 bases from V and 4 from J, leaving 8 bases between them. CDR3 length: 11 amino acids. The CDR3 reads CASRRFTEAFF. CDR3 nucleotides: TGTGCCAGCCGTCGGTTCACTGAAGCTTTCTTT.

The chain employs TRBV7-2 and TRBJ1-2; 10 bases match TRBD1. This CDR3 contains 16 residues. Germline loops: CDR1 SGHTA, CDR2 FQGNSA. The V gene end was trimmed by 5 bases and the J gene end by 6 bases; junction bases not matched to a gene: 12. CDR3 sequence (DNA): TGTGCCAGCAGCCCGCGAAGGACAGGGGGGGAAAATGGCTACACCTTC. This codes for CASSPRRTGGENGYTF.